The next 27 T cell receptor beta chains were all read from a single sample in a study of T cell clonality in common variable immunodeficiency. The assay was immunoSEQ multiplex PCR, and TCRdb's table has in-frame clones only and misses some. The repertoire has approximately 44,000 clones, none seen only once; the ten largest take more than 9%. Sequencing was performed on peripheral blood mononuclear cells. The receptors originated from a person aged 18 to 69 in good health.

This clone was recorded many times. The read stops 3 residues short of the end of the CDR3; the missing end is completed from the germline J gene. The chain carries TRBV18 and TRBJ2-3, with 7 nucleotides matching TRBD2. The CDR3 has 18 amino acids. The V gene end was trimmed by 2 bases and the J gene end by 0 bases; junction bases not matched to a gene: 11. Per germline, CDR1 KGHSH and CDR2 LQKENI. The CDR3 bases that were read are TGTGCCAGCTCACCAACCGTTATAGCGGGTGATAGCACAGATACG. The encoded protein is CASSPTVIAGDSTDT. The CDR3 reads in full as CASSPTVIAGDSTDTQYF.

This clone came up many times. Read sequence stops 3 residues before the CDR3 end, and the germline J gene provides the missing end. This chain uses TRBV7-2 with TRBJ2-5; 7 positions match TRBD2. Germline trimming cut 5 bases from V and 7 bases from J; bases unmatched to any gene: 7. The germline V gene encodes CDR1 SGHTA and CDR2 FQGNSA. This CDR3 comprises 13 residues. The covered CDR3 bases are TGTGCCAGCAGCCGCGAAGCGGGGTGGACC. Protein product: CASSREAGWT. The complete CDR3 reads CASSREAGWTQYF.

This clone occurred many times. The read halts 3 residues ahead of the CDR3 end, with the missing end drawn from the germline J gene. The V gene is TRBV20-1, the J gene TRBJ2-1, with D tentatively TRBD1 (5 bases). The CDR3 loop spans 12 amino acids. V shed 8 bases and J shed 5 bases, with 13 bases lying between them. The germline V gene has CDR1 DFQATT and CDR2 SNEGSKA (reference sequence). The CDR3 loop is CSLMDIHNEQFF. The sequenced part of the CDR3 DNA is TGCAGTCTAATGGACATTCACAATGAG.

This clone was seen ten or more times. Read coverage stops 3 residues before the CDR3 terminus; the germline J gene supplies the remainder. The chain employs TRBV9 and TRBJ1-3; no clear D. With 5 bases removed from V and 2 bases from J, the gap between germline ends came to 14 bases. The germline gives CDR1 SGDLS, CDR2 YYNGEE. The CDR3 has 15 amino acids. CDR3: CASSQKTSPGNTIYF. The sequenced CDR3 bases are TGTGCCAGCAGTCAAAAGACAAGCCCTGGAAACACC.

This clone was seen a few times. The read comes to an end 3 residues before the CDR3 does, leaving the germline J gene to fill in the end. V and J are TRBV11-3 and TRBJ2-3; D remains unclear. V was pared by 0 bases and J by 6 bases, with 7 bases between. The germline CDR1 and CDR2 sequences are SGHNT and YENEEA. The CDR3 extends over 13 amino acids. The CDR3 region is CASSLDRADTQYF. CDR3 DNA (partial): TGTGCCAGCAGCTTAGATAGGGCGGATACG.

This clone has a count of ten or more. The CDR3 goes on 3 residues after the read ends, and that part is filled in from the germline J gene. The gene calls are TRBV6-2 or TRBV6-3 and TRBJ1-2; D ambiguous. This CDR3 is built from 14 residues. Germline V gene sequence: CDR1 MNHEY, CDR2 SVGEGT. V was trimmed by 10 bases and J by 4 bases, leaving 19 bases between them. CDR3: CATKRLSQVYGYTF. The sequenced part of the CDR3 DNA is TGTGCCACCAAGAGACTTAGCCAAGTCTATGGC.

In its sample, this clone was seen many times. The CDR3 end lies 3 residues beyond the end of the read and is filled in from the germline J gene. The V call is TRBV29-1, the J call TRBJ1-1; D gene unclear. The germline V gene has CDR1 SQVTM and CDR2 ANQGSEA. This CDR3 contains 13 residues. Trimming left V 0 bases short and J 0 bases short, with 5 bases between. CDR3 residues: CSVEDSVNTEAFF. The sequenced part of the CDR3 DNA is TGCAGCGTTGAAGATTCGGTGAACACTGAA.

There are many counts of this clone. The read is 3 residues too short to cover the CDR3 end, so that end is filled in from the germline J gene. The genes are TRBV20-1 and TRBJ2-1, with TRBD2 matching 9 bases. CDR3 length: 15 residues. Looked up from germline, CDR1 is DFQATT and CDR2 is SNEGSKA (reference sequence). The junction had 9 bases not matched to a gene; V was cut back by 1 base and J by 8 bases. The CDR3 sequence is CSARVTAGGLYEQFF. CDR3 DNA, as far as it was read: TGCAGTGCTAGAGTTACAGCGGGGGGTCTTTATGAG.

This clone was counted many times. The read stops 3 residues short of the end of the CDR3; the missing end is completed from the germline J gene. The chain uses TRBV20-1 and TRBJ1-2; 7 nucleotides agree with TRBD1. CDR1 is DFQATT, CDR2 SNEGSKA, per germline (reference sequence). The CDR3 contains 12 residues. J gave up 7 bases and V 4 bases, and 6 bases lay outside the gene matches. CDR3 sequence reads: CSAIEGALGYTF. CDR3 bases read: TGCAGTGCTATTGAGGGGGCGCTTGGC.

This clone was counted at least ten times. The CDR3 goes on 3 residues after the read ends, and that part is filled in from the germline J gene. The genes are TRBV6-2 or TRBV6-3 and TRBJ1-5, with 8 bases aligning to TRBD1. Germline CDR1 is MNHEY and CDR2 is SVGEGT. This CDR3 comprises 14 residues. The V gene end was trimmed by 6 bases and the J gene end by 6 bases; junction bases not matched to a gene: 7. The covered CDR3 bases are TGTGCCAGCAGACGACAGGGGATCGCTCAGCCC. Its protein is CASRRQGIAQP. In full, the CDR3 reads CASRRQGIAQPQHF.

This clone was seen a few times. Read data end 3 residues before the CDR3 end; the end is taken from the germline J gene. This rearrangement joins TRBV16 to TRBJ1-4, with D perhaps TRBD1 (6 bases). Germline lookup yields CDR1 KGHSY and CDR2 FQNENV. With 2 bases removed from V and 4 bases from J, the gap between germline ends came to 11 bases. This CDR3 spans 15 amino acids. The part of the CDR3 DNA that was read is TGTGCCAGCAGCCAAGGCAGGGGCTTTAATGAAAAA. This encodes CASSQGRGFNEK. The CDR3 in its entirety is CASSQGRGFNEKLFF. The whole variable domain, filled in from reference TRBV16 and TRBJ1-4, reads GEEVAQTPKHLVRGEGQKAKLYCAPIKGHSYVFWYQQVLKNEFKFLISFQNENVFDETGMPKERFSAKCLPNSPCSLEIQATKLEDSAVYFCASSQGRGFNEKLFFGSGTQLSVL.

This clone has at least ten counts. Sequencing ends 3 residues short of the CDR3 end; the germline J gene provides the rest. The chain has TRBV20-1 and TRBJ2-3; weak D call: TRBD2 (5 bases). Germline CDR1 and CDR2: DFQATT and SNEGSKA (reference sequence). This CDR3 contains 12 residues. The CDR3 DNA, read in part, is TGCAGTGCTAGAGTCCGGGGTCCAACG. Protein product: CSARVRGPT. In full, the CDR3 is CSARVRGPTQYF.

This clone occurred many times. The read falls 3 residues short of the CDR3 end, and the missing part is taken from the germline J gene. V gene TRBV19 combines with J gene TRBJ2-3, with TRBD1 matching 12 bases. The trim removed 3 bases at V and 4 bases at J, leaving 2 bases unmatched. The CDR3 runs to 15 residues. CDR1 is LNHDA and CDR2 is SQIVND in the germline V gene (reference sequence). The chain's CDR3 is CASSIGTGGADTQYF. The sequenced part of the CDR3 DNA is TGTGCCAGTAGTATCGGGACAGGGGGCGCAGATACG.

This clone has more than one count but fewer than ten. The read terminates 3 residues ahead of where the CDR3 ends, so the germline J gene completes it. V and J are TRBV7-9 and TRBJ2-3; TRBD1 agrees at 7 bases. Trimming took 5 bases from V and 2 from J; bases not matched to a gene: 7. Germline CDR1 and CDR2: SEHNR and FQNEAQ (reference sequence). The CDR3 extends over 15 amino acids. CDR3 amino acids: CASSQQGLNTDTQYF. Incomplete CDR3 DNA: TGTGCCAGCAGCCAACAGGGGCTTAACACAGATACG.

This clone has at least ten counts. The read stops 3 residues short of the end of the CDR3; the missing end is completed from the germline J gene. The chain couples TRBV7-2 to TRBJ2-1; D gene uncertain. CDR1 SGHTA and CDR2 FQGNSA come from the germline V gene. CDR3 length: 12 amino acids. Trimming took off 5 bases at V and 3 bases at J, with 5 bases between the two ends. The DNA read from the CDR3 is TGTGCCAGCAGCAGCAACTACAATGAG. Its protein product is CASSSNYNE. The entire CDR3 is CASSSNYNEQFF.

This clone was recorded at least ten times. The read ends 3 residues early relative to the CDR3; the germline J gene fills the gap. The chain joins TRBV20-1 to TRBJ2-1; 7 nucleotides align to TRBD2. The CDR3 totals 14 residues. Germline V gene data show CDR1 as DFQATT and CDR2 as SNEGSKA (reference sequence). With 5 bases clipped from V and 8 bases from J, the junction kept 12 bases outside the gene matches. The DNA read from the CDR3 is TGCAGTGCTTACTTAGCGGGCCGAGGCGATGAG. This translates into CSAYLAGRGDE. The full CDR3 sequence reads CSAYLAGRGDEQFF.

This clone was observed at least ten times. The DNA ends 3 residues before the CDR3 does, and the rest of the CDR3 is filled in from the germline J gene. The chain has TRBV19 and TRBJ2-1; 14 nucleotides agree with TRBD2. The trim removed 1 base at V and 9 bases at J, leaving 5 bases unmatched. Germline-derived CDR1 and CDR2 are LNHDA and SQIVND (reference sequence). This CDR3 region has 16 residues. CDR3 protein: CASSIVGLAGDGEQFF. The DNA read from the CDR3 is TGTGCCAGTAGTATAGTGGGACTAGCGGGAGATGGTGAG.

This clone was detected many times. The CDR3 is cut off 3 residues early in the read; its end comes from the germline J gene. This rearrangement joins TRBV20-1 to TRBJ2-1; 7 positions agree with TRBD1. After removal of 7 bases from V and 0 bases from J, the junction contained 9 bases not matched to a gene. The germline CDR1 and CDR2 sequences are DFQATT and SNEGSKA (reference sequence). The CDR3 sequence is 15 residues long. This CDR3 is CSVDRRGFSYNEQFF. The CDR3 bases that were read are TGCAGTGTGGACCGCAGGGGGTTCTCCTACAATGAG.

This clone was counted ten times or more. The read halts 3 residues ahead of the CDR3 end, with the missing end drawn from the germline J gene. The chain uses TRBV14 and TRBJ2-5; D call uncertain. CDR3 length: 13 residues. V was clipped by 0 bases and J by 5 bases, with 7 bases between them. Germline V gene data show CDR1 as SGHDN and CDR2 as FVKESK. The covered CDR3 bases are TGTGCCAGCAGCCAAGATTTAGAGGAGACC. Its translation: CASSQDLEET. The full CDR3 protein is CASSQDLEETQYF.

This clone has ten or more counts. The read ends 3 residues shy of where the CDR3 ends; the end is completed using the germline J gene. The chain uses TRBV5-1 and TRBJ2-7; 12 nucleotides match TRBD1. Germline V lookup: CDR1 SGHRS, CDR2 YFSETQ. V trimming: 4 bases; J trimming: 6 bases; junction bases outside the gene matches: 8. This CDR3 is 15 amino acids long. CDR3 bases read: TGCGCCAGCAGCCCTACCGGGACAGGGGGCTCCGAG. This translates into CASSPTGTGGSE. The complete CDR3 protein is CASSPTGTGGSEQYF.

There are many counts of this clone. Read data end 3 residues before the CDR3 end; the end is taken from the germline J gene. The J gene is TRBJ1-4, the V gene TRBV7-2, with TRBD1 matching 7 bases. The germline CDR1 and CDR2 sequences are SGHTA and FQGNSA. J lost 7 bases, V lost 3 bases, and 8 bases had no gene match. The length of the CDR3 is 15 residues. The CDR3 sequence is CASSLGTGVGEKLFF. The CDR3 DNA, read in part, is TGTGCCAGCAGCTTGGGTACAGGGGTTGGTGAAAAA.

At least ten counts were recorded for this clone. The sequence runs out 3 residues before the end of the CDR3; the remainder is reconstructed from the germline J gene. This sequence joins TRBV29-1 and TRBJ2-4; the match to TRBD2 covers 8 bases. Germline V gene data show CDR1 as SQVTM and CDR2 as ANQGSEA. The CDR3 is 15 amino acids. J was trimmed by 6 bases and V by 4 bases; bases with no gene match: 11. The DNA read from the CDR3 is TGCAGCGTTGGGGGTCCGGACGGGGGGGGAAACATT. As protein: CSVGGPDGGGNI. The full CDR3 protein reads CSVGGPDGGGNIQYF.

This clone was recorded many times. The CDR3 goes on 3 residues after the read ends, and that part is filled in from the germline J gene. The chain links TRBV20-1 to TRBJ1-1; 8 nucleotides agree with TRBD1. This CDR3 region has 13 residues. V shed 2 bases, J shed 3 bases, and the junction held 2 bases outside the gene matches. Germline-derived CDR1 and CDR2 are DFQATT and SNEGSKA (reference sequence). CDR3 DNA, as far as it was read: TGCAGTGCTAGAAAGACAGGGGACACTGAA. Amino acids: CSARKTGDTE. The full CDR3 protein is CSARKTGDTEAFF.

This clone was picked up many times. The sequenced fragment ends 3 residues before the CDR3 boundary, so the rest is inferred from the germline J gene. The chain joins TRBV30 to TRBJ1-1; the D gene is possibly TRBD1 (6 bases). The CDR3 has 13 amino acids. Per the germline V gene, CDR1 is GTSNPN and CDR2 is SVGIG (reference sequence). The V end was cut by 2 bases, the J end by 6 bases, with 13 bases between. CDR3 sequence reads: CAWSTGSTAEAFF. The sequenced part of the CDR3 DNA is TGTGCCTGGAGTACAGGGAGTACGGCTGAA.

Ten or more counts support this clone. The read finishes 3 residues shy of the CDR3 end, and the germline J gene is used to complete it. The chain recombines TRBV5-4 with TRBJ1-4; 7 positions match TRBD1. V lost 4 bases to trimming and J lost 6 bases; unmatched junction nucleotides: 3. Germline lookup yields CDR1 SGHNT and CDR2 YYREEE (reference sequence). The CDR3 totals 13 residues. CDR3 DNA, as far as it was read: TGTGCCAGCAGCCAGGGGGTTGATGAAAAA. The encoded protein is CASSQGVDEK. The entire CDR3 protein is CASSQGVDEKLFF.

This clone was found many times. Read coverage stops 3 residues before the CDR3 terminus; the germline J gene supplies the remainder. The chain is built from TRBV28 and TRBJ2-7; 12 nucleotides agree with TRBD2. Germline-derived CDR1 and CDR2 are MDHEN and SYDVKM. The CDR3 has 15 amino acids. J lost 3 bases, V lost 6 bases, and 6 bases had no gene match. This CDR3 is CASSPRLAGVYEQYF. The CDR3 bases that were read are TGTGCCAGCAGCCCGCGACTAGCGGGAGTCTACGAG.

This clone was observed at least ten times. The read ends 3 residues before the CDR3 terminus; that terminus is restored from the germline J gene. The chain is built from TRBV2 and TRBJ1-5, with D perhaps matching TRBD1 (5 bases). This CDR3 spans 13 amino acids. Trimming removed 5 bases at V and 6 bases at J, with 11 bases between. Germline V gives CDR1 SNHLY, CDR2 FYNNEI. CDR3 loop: CASSQGMSQPQHF. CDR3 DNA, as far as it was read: TGTGCCAGCAGTCAGGGCATGTCTCAGCCC.